This T cell receptor (beta chain) was sequenced in a study of immune evolution from preneoplasia to lung adenocarcinoma. Study conclusions and caveats: Clonality was highest in normal lung, lower in later-stage lesions apparently.

About this clone itself: Its antigen is unidentified.

Unmatched junction bases numbered 8, after V lost 4 bases and J lost 0 bases. The CDR3 is 16 residues long. Per the germline V gene, CDR1 is SNHLY and CDR2 is FYNNEI. Repertoires were generated with immunoSEQ multiplex PCR, while TCRdb's copy carries only in-frame clones and drops some. The top ten hold 7.5% to 10% of the sample, which has approximately 3,800 clones, over 70% seen once. Patients had resection in Japan or China between about 2013 and 2018. Input material: FFPE adjacent normal lung tissue. The sequence came from a person aged 65-85 years with lung adenocarcinoma. This rearrangement joins TRBV2 to TRBJ1-1; 7 bases fit TRBD1. The CDR3: CASSGSGQLMNTEAFF. In DNA form, the CDR3 reads TGTGCCAGCAGTGGCTCGGGACAGCTTATGAACACTGAAGCTTTCTTT. Looking up the rest from reference TRBV2 and TRBJ1-1 gives the full variable domain: EPEVTQTPSHQVTQMGQEVILRCVPISNHLYFYWYRQILGQKVEFLVSFYNNEISEKSEIFDDQFSVERPDGSNFTLKIRSTKLEDSAMYFCASSGSGQLMNTEAFFGQGTRLTVV.